Below are 20 T cell receptor beta chains sequenced from a single sample in a study of T cell responses to AZD1222 COVID-19 vaccine. Method: immunoSEQ multiplex PCR; TCRdb's copy keeps in-frame clones and lacks some. The sample has roughly 100,000 clones, 88% seen once. This material consisted of peripheral blood, taken on day 0 of AZD1222 vaccination. The receptors were sampled from an adult in good health.

The chain's CDR3 is CASSGDRVGEKLFF. The CDR3 DNA reads TGTGCCAGCAGCGGGGACAGGGTGGGTGAAAAACTGTTTTTT. This chain uses TRBV9 with TRBJ1-4, with TRBD1 identical over 9 bases. Germline V gives CDR1 SGDLS, CDR2 YYNGEE. Unmatched junction bases numbered 4, after V lost 3 bases and J lost 7 bases. CDR3 size: 14 residues.

V gene TRBV7-3 combines with J gene TRBJ2-3; D assignment may be TRBD1 or TRBD2 (5 bases each). CDR3 length: 15 residues. V was clipped by 1 base and J by 2 bases, with 10 bases between them. Germline CDR1 is SGHTA and CDR2 is FQGTGA. Here the CDR3 DNA reads TGTGCCAGCAGCTTAAATTCCGGGACCACAGATACGCAGTATTTT. Its protein is CASSLNSGTTDTQYF.

The chain recombines TRBV20-1 with TRBJ2-2; D ambiguous. CDR3 length equals 12 residues. Germline V gene data show CDR1 as DFQATT and CDR2 as SNEGSKA (reference sequence). Trimming took off 3 bases at V and 1 base at J, with 3 bases between the two ends. The CDR3 sequence is CSASENTGELFF. In DNA form, the CDR3 reads TGCAGTGCTAGTGAGAACACCGGGGAGCTGTTTTTT.

This chain links TRBV5-4 with TRBJ1-3, with 8 positions matching TRBD1. CDR3 length: 15 amino acids. J was trimmed by 4 bases and V by 3 bases; bases with no gene match: 6. Per germline, CDR1 SGHNT and CDR2 YYREEE (reference sequence). The CDR3, as DNA: TGTGCCAGCAGCTCCCACAGGGGGACAGGAAACACCATATATTTT. This codes for CASSSHRGTGNTIYF. Full variable domain (missing parts from reference TRBV5-4 and TRBJ1-3): ETGVTQSPTHLIKTRGQQVTLRCSSQSGHNTVSWYQQALGQGPQFIFQYYREEENGRGNFPPRFSGLQFPNYSSELNVNALELDDSALYLCASSSHRGTGNTIYFGEGSWLTVV.

J is TRBJ2-7 and V is TRBV5-5; D ambiguous. This CDR3 has 15 residues. V gave up 0 bases and J gave up 2 bases, with 12 bases separating them. CDR1 is SGHKS and CDR2 is YYEKEE in the germline V gene (reference sequence). DNA for the CDR3: TGTGCCAGCAGCTTGGTGGATGGTACAGCCTACGAGCAGTACTTC. This gives the protein CASSLVDGTAYEQYF.

The chain uses TRBV7-8 and TRBJ2-3, with TRBD1 matching 8 bases. From germline, CDR1 is SGHVS and CDR2 FQNEAQ. The V gene end was trimmed by 5 bases and the J gene end by 2 bases; junction bases not matched to a gene: 12. The CDR3 sequence is 17 residues long. The CDR3 DNA follows: TGTGCCAGCAGCCCCCCAGGGGGCCGCCGTGACACAGATACGCAGTATTTT. This encodes CASSPPGGRRDTDTQYF.

The chain has TRBV27 and TRBJ1-2; D is uncertain. The CDR3 loop spans 14 amino acids. Between the trimmed V and J ends, which lost 5 bases and 4 bases, there was a span of 14 bases. Germline CDR1 reads MNHEY; CDR2 reads SMNVEV (reference sequence). CDR3 coding DNA: TGTGCCAGCAGTCCCCGGGAAGCGGCCTATGGCTACACCTTC. Translated: CASSPREAAYGYTF.

The chain uses TRBV20-1 and TRBJ2-1; either TRBD1 or TRBD2 may supply D (5 bases each). The germline V gene has CDR1 DFQATT and CDR2 SNEGSKA (reference sequence). This CDR3 is 15 amino acids long. The germline V and J ends were trimmed by 3 bases and 0 bases, with 12 bases remaining between them. CDR3 in amino acids: CSASSGASSYNEQFF. The DNA of the CDR3 is TGCAGTGCTAGTTCCGGGGCTAGCTCCTACAATGAGCAGTTCTTC.

The chain couples TRBV29-1 to TRBJ2-6; the D is unclear. The CDR3 contains 14 residues. The V and J ends lost 6 bases and 0 bases respectively, with 9 bases between them. Germline CDR1 and CDR2: SQVTM and ANQGSEA. CDR3 DNA sequence: TGCAGCGTCGCAGCCAACTCTGGGGCCAACGTCCTGACTTTC. Protein product: CSVAANSGANVLTF.

The chain joins TRBV19 to TRBJ1-5; 9 positions agree with TRBD1. The CDR3 has 15 amino acids. Germline V lookup: CDR1 LNHDA, CDR2 SQIVND (reference sequence). The V and J ends lost 5 bases and 7 bases, in that order; junction bases with no gene match: 9. CDR3 residues: CASSGTGGPRQPQHF. The DNA for the CDR3 is TGTGCCAGTAGTGGAACAGGGGGCCCCCGGCAGCCCCAGCATTTT.

This chain connects TRBV7-9 to TRBJ2-3, with TRBD2 matching 7 bases. Germline V gives CDR1 SEHNR, CDR2 FQNEAQ (reference sequence). This CDR3 has 16 amino acids. V lost 4 bases, J lost 0 bases, and 7 bases stayed unmatched. CDR3 in amino acids: CASSSLWGGSTDTQYF. The DNA for the CDR3 is TGTGCCAGCAGCTCCCTCTGGGGGGGGAGCACAGATACGCAGTATTTT. Full variable domain (remainder filled in from reference TRBV7-9 and TRBJ2-3): DTGVSQNPRHKITKRGQNVTFRCDPISEHNRLYWYRQTLGQGPEFLTYFQNEAQLEKSRLLSDRFSAERPKGSFSTLEIQRTEQGDSAMYLCASSSLWGGSTDTQYFGPGTRLTVL.

This chain links TRBV5-1 with TRBJ2-7; the D call may be TRBD1 or TRBD2 (5 bases each). CDR3 length: 14 amino acids. Germline V gene lookup returns CDR1 SGHRS and CDR2 YFSETQ. V lost 0 bases to trimming and J lost 4 bases, with 11 bases between them. CDR3 in amino acids: CASSLAGTSYEQYF. The CDR3 region has the DNA TGCGCCAGCAGCTTGGCGGGGACCTCATACGAGCAGTACTTC.

The V gene is TRBV14, the J gene TRBJ2-1, with 7 nucleotides matching TRBD2. Losses at the gene ends were 4 bases for V and 0 bases for J; bases not matched to a gene: 3. Germline V gene sequence: CDR1 SGHDN, CDR2 FVKESK. The CDR3 covers 15 residues. CDR3: CASSRGGSSYNEQFF. Written as DNA, the CDR3 is TGTGCCAGCAGCCGGGGGGGTAGCTCCTACAATGAGCAGTTCTTC.

The rearrangement links TRBV7-9 to TRBJ2-7; 7 bases align to TRBD2. Germline V CDR1 and CDR2: SEHNR, FQNEAQ (reference sequence). The V gene end was trimmed by 1 base and the J gene end by 6 bases; junction bases not matched to a gene: 3. This CDR3 has 13 amino acids. CDR3 sequence: CASSLVASGEQYF. CDR3 nucleotide sequence: TGTGCCAGCAGCTTAGTTGCTAGCGGCGAGCAGTACTTC.

In its sample, this clone was seen once. The V call is TRBV29-1, the J call TRBJ2-7; D not certain. V dropped 4 bases and J dropped 1 base, with 5 bases sitting between them. The germline V gene encodes CDR1 SQVTM and CDR2 ANQGSEA. This CDR3 contains 11 residues. The CDR3 spells CSVVTSYEQYF. The CDR3 nucleotides read TGCAGCGTTGTTACGTCCTACGAGCAGTACTTC.

The J gene is TRBJ2-2, the V gene TRBV5-1; maybe TRBD2 (5 bases). The CDR3 has 19 residues. Germline CDR1 and CDR2: SGHRS and YFSETQ. The germline V and J ends were trimmed by 0 bases and 0 bases, with 18 bases remaining between them. The CDR3 coding sequence is TGCGCCAGCAGCTTGGTACCGGGATCCTCGTATTCGAACACCGGGGAGCTGTTTTTT. Protein product: CASSLVPGSSYSNTGELFF. The variable domain in full, with the rest retrieved from reference TRBV5-1 and TRBJ2-2, is KAGVTQTPRYLIKTRGQQVTLSCSPISGHRSVSWYQQTPGQGLQFLFEYFSETQRNKGNFPGRFSGRQFSNSRSEMNVSTLELGDSALYLCASSLVPGSSYSNTGELFFGEGSRLTVL.

This chain joins TRBV24-1 and TRBJ2-2; TRBD2 agrees at 10 bases. Germline V lookup: CDR1 KGHDR, CDR2 SFDVKD. CDR3 length equals 18 residues. With 3 bases clipped from V and 1 base from J, the junction kept 7 bases outside the gene matches. The DNA of the CDR3 is TGTGCCACCAGTGATCTCGAAACTAGCGGGGAGAACACCGGGGAGCTGTTTTTT. It specifies CATSDLETSGENTGELFF.

The genes are TRBV2 and TRBJ2-1; D might be TRBD2 (7 bases). Looked up from germline, CDR1 is SNHLY and CDR2 is FYNNEI. The CDR3 contains 15 residues. The V end was cut by 4 bases, the J end by 5 bases, with 15 bases between. The CDR3 DNA reads as TGTGCCAGCAGTGTTTTGCGGGGGCCGGACAATGAGCAGTTCTTC. Translated, it gives CASSVLRGPDNEQFF.

The rearrangement links TRBV20-1 to TRBJ1-4; D is undetermined. CDR3 length equals 12 residues. CDR1 is DFQATT, CDR2 SNEGSKA, per germline (reference sequence). V dropped 3 bases and J dropped 4 bases, with 6 bases sitting between them. The CDR3 here is CSASRNNEKLFF. As DNA, the CDR3 is TGCAGTGCTAGTCGGAATAATGAAAAACTGTTTTTT.

This chain uses TRBV6-1 with TRBJ2-7, with D tentatively TRBD1 (5 bases). This CDR3 has 15 residues. CDR1 MNHNS and CDR2 SASEGT come from the germline V gene. The germline V and J ends were trimmed by 2 bases and 8 bases, with 19 bases remaining between them. DNA for the CDR3: TGTGCCAGCAGTGAAAGGTCTAGGGGCTACGTGCAGCAGTACTTC. It is translated as CASSERSRGYVQQYF.